These 16 T cell receptor beta chains were all obtained from the same sample, sequenced in a study of T cell repertoires in breast cancer (dated by TCRdb to 2016 to 2017). Paired alpha-beta TCRs of CD8+ T cells were analyzed using an expanded emulsion RT-PCR method with primers for all TCR V genes. Library preparation employed emulsion pairing. Sequencing used an Illumina MiSeq. Unpaired genes were suppressed by a second nested PCR containing blocking oligos, after which a third nested PCR added Illumina adaptors and barcodes. TCRdb cleaned the public reads at Q25 with fastp, built clones with MiXCR and kept in-frame beta chains. Each record represents a unique CDR3 protein, reported with the most common genes and DNA among its rows. The sample includes about 380 distinct CDR3 sequences, with less than 60% observed a single time. The ten largest clones represent around nine tenths of the sample. The sequenced sample consisted of CD8+ T cells. These receptors originate from a pool of human donors with breast cancer or a healthy control (not recorded which).

Within the sample, this clonotype is medium-sized (0.01 to 0.1%). The chain recombines TRBV6-9 with TRBJ1-1, with D unresolved. The CDR3 contains 15 residues. Germline V lookup: CDR1 MNHGY, CDR2 SVAAGI. V gave up 2 bases and J gave up 4 bases, with 14 bases separating them. The DNA for the CDR3 is TGTGCCAGCAGTTATGGCGTAGAGGGCGGCACTGAAGCTTTCTTT. Its translation is CASSYGVEGGTEAFF.

This clonotype was recorded a few times. This chain connects TRBV7-6 to TRBJ1-6, with 7 positions matching TRBD1. Germline V gene data show CDR1 as SGHVS and CDR2 as FNYEAQ. V shed 5 bases and J 10 bases; nucleotides not matched to a gene: 5. The CDR3 spans 13 residues. The DNA for the CDR3 is TGTGCCAGCAGCAGCACAGGGGAATCACCCCTCCACTTT. It translates to CASSSTGESPLHF.

By frequency in the sample, this clonotype is hyperexpanded (1% or more). Compared with germline, one end of the junction differs, possibly owing to a read error. J is TRBJ2-5 and V is TRBV6-6, with D maybe TRBD2 (6 bases). The CDR3 extends over 12 amino acids. Per the germline V gene, CDR1 is MNHNY and CDR2 is SVGAGI (reference sequence). The CDR3 DNA sequence: TGTGCCAGCAGTTACTCGGAGGGCCCCGAGGACTTC. Protein: CASSYSEGPEDF.

As to this clonotype: At one end, the junction sequence differs from germline, possibly due to a read error. The rearrangement joins TRBV7-2 to TRBJ1-1; 7 nucleotides agree with TRBD1. CDR3 length: 18 amino acids. From germline, CDR1 is SGHTA and CDR2 FQGNSA. CDR3 DNA: TGTGCCAGCAGCGCCCAGCCCGGGCAGGGGGGAAGGGATGCTGAGGCTTTCTTT. The encoded protein is CASSAQPGQGGRDAEAFF.

Of note for this clonotype: One junction end does not reproduce the germline sequence, and a read error may be involved. The V call is TRBV6-8, the J call TRBJ2-7; D possibly matches TRBD1 or TRBD2 (5 bases each). This CDR3 comprises 12 residues. Germline loops: CDR1 MNHGY, CDR2 SAAAGT. This chain's CDR3 is CASKADWDEQSF. The CDR3 bases are TGTGCCAGCAAGGCCGACTGGGACGAGCAGTCCTTC.

This clonotype was counted once. This chain links TRBV7-6 with TRBJ2-3; 8 bases are shared with TRBD1. This CDR3 is 16 amino acids long. The V gene's germline CDR1 is SGHVS and CDR2 FNYEAQ. V lost 1 base, J lost 0 bases, and 3 bases stayed unmatched. The CDR3 DNA is TGTGCCAGCAGCTTAGGAACAGGGGGAAGCACAGATACGCAGTATTTT. Translating it yields CASSLGTGGSTDTQYF.

This chain links TRBV6-1 with TRBJ2-1; no reliable D call. The J call is uncertain, as TRBJ2-7 better fits the DNA end. Germline CDR1 is MNHNS and CDR2 is SASEGT. The CDR3 consists of 14 residues. The CDR3 spells CASTGRAINNEQYF. The CDR3, as DNA: TGTGCCAGCACCGGTAGGGCCATTAACAATGAGCAGTACTTC.

This chain uses TRBV7-3 with TRBJ1-1; D possibly corresponds to TRBD1 (5 bases). The length of the CDR3 is 15 residues. Germline-derived CDR1 and CDR2 are SGHTA and FQGTGA. Trimming left V 3 bases short and J 0 bases short, with 11 bases between. The DNA for the CDR3 is TGTGCCAGCAGCTTGACGGGGGGTGTGAACACTGAAGCTTTCTTT. This sequence encodes CASSLTGGVNTEAFF.

With regard to this clonotype: It may be a read error: a sequence one base away is much more abundant. The chain employs TRBV7-3 and TRBJ1-5; D is uncertain. The germline gives CDR1 SGHTA, CDR2 FQGTGA. The length of the CDR3 is 12 residues. The CDR3 nucleotides are TGTGCCAGCGGCTTCGCAGATCAGCCCCAGCATTTT. Its translation is CASGFADQPQHF.

This clonotype is medium-sized within its sample. The rearrangement links TRBV6-8 to TRBJ2-7; D ambiguous. This CDR3 spans 12 amino acids. The V end lost 7 bases, the J end lost 4 bases, and 11 bases lay between the germline ends. The V gene's germline CDR1 is MNHGY and CDR2 SAAAGT. The CDR3 DNA reads as TGTGCCAGCAAGGCCGACTGGTACGAGCAGTACTTC. This gives the protein CASKADWYEQYF.

Concerning this clonotype itself: This likely comes from a read error, as the CDR3 has no conserved phenylalanine or tryptophan at its end. Because the CDR3's place on the DNA is in doubt, the DNA is left out and the CDR3 is given as listed by TCRdb. This chain joins TRBV6-8 and TRBJ2-7. Per the germline V gene, CDR1 is MNHGY and CDR2 is SAAAGT. Both ends counted, the CDR3 spans 12 residues. CDR3 protein: CASKAYWYEQDG.

This clonotype has a single count. This chain connects TRBV7-2 to TRBJ2-3, with D possibly being TRBD1 or TRBD2 (5 bases each). The CDR3 spans 14 residues. The V gene's germline CDR1 is SGHTA and CDR2 FQGNSA. The ends were cut back, 0 bases at V and 1 base at J, with 5 bases in the middle. The CDR3 nucleotides read TGTGCCAGCAGCTTAGCGGGGGGCACAGATACGCAGTATTTT. Translating gives CASSLAGGTDTQYF.

To note about this clonotype: As the CDR3 is not closed by the conserved phenylalanine or tryptophan, this likely results from a read error. No DNA is shown, since the ends of the CDR3 on it are uncertain; the CDR3 is the one TCRdb lists. This sequence joins TRBV7-3 and TRBJ1-1; the table names TRBD1, a call not compared with the DNA. Per the germline V gene, CDR1 is SGHTA and CDR2 is FQGTGA. The length of the CDR3 is 15 amino acids, counting both ends. CDR3: CASSLTGGMNTEAGG.

Concerning this clonotype itself: The missing conserved phenylalanine or tryptophan at the end of this CDR3 makes a read error likely. V and J are TRBV7-2 and TRBJ2-1, with TRBD1 matching over 7 bases. After removal of 7 bases from V and 8 bases from J, the junction contained 14 bases not matched to a gene. The germline gives CDR1 SGHTA, CDR2 FQGNSA. The CDR3 has 15 residues. Here the CDR3 DNA reads TGTGCCAGCACCGGCCCGGACAGGCCCCATGATGAGCAGTTCCTC. Translated: CASTGPDRPHDEQFL.

Worth noting for this clonotype: Since the CDR3 does not end with the conserved phenylalanine or tryptophan, this likely comes from a read error. The DNA is left out, because the CDR3 cannot be placed on it with certainty; the CDR3 is given as TCRdb lists it. The chain uses TRBV7-3 and TRBJ1-1; the DNA was not used to check the table's D call, TRBD1. Germline loops: CDR1 SGHTA, CDR2 FQGTGA. Termini included, the CDR3 measures 15 amino acids. CDR3 region: CASSLTGGMNTEAVV.

With regard to this clonotype: A read error may produce the germline difference seen at one junction end. The CDR3 DNA reads TGTGCCGGCAGCCGACAGGACAGCAATCGGCCCCAGCATTTT. Translated, it gives CAGSRQDSNRPQHF. The V gene is TRBV7-2, the J gene TRBJ1-5, with D possibly being TRBD1 (6 bases). The CDR3 sequence is 14 residues long. Germline V lookup: CDR1 SGHTA, CDR2 FQGNSA.